This T cell receptor beta chain originates from a study of T cells in Graves' hyperthyroidism and ophthalmopathy. Study findings and constraints: Researchers report that a 13 V-J model separated ophthalmopathy from stable hyperthyroidism. Among clonotypes expanded in thyroid above 0.001, most were also found in blood.

Trimming took 10 bases from V and 1 from J, leaving 10 bases between them. The CDR3 has 12 residues. Germline CDR1 and CDR2: SGHVS and FNYEAQ. Disease duration under 2 months; hyperthyroidism patients were aged 18 to 65. Those patients with uncontrolled infection, other autoimmune disease, pregnancy or lactation were excluded. It was RNA transcripts that yielded the amplified TCR beta CDR3 regions. Initially, a first-round RT-PCR of the TCR CDR3 employed the HTBI primer set. TCRdb re-analysed the multiplex PCR reads in MiXCR, keeping a single row per CDR3 protein. The sample lists fewer than 800,000 distinct CDR3 sequences, roughly 17% seen once, with around 7.7% in the top ten. On this clonotype itself: Its antigen is unidentified.

The chain carries TRBV7-6 and TRBJ1-1, with D possibly matching TRBD1 (5 bases). The sequence was obtained from a man aged 18 to 29 with Graves' hyperthyroidism. Sequenced input: blood. CDR3 DNA: TGTGCCACGAAGGGGACGAACACTGAAGCTTTCTTT. It specifies CATKGTNTEAFF.